A selection of T cell receptor beta chains follows, all from one sample in a study of blood T cell repertoires in COVID-19. TCRdb's table, derived via immunoSEQ multiplex PCR, lists solely in-frame clones and lacks some. The profile shows some 180,000 clones, over 80% of them singletons. Sequencing was carried out using peripheral blood. The receptors stem from a middle-aged woman with COVID-19, enrolled during active disease. Each CDR3 is given with its conserved first and last residue. A D gene is named only where the DNA matches it firmly. Clone sizes are given selectively: once, few, many, or a class where the clone is expanded.

d_call clone_size j_call v_call cdr3_nt cdr3_aa
TRBD1 once TRBJ1-5 TRBV27 TGTGCCAGCAGCCAAGACAGGGGGAACCAGCCCCAGCATTTT CASSQDRGNQPQHF
- - TRBJ1-2 TRBV19 TGTGCCAGTAGTCCCGGGTCAGCTCCTACCTATGGCTACACCTTC CASSPGSAPTYGYTF
- - TRBJ1-2 TRBV9 TGTGCCAGCAGCGTAGTTGGGGACACTGGCTACACCTTC CASSVVGDTGYTF
TRBD1 - TRBJ1-2 TRBV12-3/TRBV12-4 TGTGCCAGCAGGACGGGACAGATCTATGGCTACACCTTC CASRTGQIYGYTF
TRBD1 - TRBJ2-2 TRBV3-1/TRBV3-2 TGTGCCAGCAGCCGGGGGGACAGGGGGCCTCGGGCCGGGGAGCTGTTTTTT CASSRGDRGPRAGELFF
TRBD1 - TRBJ1-1 TRBV6-5 TGTGCCAGCAGTTACTCAACCGGGACAGCACATGAAGCTTTCTTT CASSYSTGTAHEAFF
- - TRBJ1-3 TRBV3-1/TRBV3-2 TGTGCCAGCACTGTGACAGGTTCTGGAAACACCATATATTTT CASTVTGSGNTIYF
TRBD2 - TRBJ2-2 TRBV6-6 TGTGCCAGCATGTCCGGGGGGAAGAGAGGGGAGCTGTTTTTT CASMSGGKRGELFF
- few TRBJ1-2 TRBV7-3 TGTGCCAGCAGCCAGGGCGGCACCTATGGCTACACCTTC CASSQGGTYGYTF
- - TRBJ1-1 TRBV29-1 TGCAGCGTTTCCTTGAACACTGAAGCTTTCTTT CSVSLNTEAFF
TRBD2 - TRBJ2-3 TRBV19 TGTGCCAGTAGTGCAATTTCTCTAGCGGCCCTAAGCACAGATACGCAGTATTTT CASSAISLAALSTDTQYF
TRBD1 - TRBJ1-2 TRBV6-5 TGTGCCAGCACTTGGACAGGTGCAAACTACACCTTC CASTWTGANYTF
TRBD2 - TRBJ2-7 TRBV3-1/TRBV3-2 TGTGCCAGCAGCCAAGGTACTAGCGGGACCTACGAGCAGTACTTC CASSQGTSGTYEQYF
- - TRBJ1-6 TRBV19 TGTGCCAGTAACGTGGGCAATTCACCCCTCCACTTT CASNVGNSPLHF
- - TRBJ2-7 TRBV11-2 TGTGCCAGCAGCTTAGTGGCGGAAGAGCAGTACTTC CASSLVAEEQYF
- - TRBJ1-2 TRBV7-9 TGTGCCAGCAGCTTAGGCAAAAACAGGGCGCTGTTC CASSLGKNRALF
- - TRBJ1-3 TRBV3-1/TRBV3-2 TGTGCCAGCAGCCTAGGGCCCGGGGTTGGAAACACCATATATTTT CASSLGPGVGNTIYF
- - TRBJ1-1 TRBV10-2 TGCGCCAGCAGGCAGGGGATGGACACTGAAGCTTTCTTT CASRQGMDTEAFF